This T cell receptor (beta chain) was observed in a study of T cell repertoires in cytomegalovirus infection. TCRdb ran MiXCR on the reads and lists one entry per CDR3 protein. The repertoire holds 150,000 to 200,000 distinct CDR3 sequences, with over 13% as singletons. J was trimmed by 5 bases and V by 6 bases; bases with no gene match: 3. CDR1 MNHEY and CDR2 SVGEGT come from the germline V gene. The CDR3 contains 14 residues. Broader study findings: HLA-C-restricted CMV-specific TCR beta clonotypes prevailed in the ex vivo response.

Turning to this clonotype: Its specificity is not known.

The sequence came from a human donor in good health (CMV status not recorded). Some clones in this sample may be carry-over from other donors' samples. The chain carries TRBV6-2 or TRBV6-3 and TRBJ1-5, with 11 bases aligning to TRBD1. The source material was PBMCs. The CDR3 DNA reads TGTGCCAGCAGACCGGGACAGGGGGATCAGCCCCAGCATTTT. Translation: CASRPGQGDQPQHF.